This T cell receptor beta chain was sequenced during a study of T-cell reconstitution after alpha-beta-depleted transplantation in children. Unique molecular identifiers were used to barcode this TCRbeta library. TCRdb processed the PCR reads anew with MiXCR; each CDR3 protein has one entry. The repertoire includes 450,000 to 600,000 distinct CDR3 sequences, approximately 12% of them detected once, and 2.2% sits in the top ten. CDR1 MDHEN and CDR2 SYDVKM come from the germline V gene. The CDR3 sequence is 13 residues long. V lost 4 bases and J 3 bases, leaving 8 bases between the germline ends. The sample holds many counts of this clonotype.

The sample in question was PBMCs, mostly from graft donor cells, obtained 360 days after TCRalphabeta/CD19-depleted stem cell transplant. The receptor was derived from a male patient aged 5 to 17 who had a stem cell transplant for acute myeloid leukemia, so the T cells may come from the graft donor. The chain links TRBV28 to TRBJ2-3; no definite D call. CDR3 sequence: CASSSPGTDTQYF. As DNA, the CDR3 is TGTGCCAGCAGTTCCCCCGGTACAGATACGCAGTATTTT.